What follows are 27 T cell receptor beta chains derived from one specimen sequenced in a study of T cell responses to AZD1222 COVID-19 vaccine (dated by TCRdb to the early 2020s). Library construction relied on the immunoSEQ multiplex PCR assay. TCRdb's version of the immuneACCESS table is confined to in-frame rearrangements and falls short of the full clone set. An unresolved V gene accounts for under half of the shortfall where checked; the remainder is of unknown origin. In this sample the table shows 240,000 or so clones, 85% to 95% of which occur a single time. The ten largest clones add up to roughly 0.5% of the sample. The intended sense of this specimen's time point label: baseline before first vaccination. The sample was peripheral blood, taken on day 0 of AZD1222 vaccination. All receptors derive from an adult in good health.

The DNA of the CDR3 is TGCAGTGCTACTGACTCCTACAATGAGCAGTTCTTC. It is translated as CSATDSYNEQFF. This chain joins TRBV20-1 and TRBJ2-1; D is ambiguous. The CDR3 contains 12 residues. Per germline, CDR1 DFQATT and CDR2 SNEGSKA (reference sequence). V shed 4 bases and J shed 0 bases, with 4 bases lying between them.

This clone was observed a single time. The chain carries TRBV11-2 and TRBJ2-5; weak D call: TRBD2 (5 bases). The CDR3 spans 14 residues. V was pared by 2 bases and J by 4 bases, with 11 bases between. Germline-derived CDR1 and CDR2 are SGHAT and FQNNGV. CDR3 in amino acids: CASSLPGVRETQYF. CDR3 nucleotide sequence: TGTGCCAGCAGCTTACCCGGGGTGAGAGAGACCCAGTACTTC. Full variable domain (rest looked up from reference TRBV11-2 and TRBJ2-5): EAGVAQSPRYKIIEKRQSVAFWCNPISGHATLYWYQQILGQGPKLLIQFQNNGVVDDSQLPKDRFSAERLKGVDSTLKIQPAKLEDSAVYLCASSLPGVRETQYFGPGTRLLVL.

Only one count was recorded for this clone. CDR3 bases: TGTGCCAGTACCACAGACAGAACATCCTACGAGCAGTACTTC. Amino acid sequence: CASTTDRTSYEQYF. The V gene is TRBV7-2, the J gene TRBJ2-7; a possible D gene is TRBD1 (5 bases). The CDR3 totals 14 residues. Germline values: CDR1 SGHTA, CDR2 FQGNSA. V was shortened by 9 bases and J by 1 base, with 16 bases between the two germline ends.

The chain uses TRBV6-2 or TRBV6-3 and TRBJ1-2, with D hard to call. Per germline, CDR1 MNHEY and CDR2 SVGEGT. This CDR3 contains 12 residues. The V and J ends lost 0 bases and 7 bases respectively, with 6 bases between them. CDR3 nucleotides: TGTGCCAGCAGTTACTCAAGAGGTGGCTACACCTTC. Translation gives CASSYSRGGYTF.

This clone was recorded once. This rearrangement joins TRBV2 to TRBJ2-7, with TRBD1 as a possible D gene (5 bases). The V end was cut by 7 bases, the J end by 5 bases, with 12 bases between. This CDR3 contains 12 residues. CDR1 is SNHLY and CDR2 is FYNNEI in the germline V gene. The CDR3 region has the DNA TGTGCCAGCATGGACATGTCCGACGAGCAGTACTTC. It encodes CASMDMSDEQYF.

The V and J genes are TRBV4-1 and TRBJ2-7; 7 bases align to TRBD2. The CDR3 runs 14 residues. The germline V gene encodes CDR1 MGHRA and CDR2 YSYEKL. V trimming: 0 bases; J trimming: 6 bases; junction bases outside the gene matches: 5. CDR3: CASSQDAREGEQYF. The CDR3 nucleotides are TGCGCCAGCAGCCAAGATGCGAGGGAGGGCGAGCAGTACTTC.

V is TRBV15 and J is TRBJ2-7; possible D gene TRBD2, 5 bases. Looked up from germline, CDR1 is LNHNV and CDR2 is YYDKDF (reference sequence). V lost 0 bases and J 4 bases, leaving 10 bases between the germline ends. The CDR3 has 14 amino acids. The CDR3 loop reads CATSRDRTFYEQYF. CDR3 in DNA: TGTGCCACCAGCAGAGATAGGACTTTTTACGAGCAGTACTTC.

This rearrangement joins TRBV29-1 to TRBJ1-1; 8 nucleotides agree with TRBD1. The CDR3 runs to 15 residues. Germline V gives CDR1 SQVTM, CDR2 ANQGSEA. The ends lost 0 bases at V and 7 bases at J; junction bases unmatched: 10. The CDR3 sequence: CSVEDRGDRLNEAFF. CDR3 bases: TGCAGCGTTGAAGATCGGGGGGACAGGCTTAATGAAGCTTTCTTT.

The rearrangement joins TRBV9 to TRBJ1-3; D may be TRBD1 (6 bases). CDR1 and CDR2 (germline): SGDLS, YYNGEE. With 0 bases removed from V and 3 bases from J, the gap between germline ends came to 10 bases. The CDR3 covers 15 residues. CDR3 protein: CASSVGGALGNTIYF. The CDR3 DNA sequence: TGTGCCAGCAGCGTAGGGGGGGCGCTTGGAAACACCATATATTTT.

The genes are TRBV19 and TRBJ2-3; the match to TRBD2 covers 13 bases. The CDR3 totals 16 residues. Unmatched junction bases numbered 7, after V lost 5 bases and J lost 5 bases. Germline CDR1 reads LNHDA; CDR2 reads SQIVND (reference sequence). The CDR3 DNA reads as TGTGCCAGTAGTCTCGCGGGACTAGCGGGACAAGATACGCAGTATTTT. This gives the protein CASSLAGLAGQDTQYF. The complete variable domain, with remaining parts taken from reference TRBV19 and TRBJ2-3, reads DGGITQSPKYLFRKEGQNVTLSCEQNLNHDAMYWYRQDPGQGLRLIYYSQIVNDFQKGDIAEGYSVSREKKESFPLTVTSAQKNPTAFYLCASSLAGLAGQDTQYFGPGTRLTVL.

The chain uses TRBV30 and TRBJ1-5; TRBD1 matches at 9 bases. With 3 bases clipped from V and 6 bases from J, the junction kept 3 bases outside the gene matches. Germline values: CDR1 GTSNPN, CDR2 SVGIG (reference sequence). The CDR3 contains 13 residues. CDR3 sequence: CAWSDRGGQPQHF. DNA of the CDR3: TGTGCCTGGAGCGACAGGGGGGGTCAGCCCCAGCATTTT. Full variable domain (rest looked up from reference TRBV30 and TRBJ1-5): SQTIHQWPATLVQPVGSPLSLECTVEGTSNPNLYWYRQAAGRGLQLLFYSVGIGQISSEVPQNLSASRPQDRQFILSSKKLLLSDSGFYLCAWSDRGGQPQHFGDGTRLSIL.

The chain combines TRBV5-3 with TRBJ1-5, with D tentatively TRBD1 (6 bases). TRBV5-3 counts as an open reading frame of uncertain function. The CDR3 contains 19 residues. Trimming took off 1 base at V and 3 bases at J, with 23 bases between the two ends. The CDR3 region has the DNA TGTGCCAGAAGCTTGTCAACAGGGTATGCCGACCCAGACAATCAGCCCCAGCATTTT. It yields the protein CARSLSTGYADPDNQPQHF.

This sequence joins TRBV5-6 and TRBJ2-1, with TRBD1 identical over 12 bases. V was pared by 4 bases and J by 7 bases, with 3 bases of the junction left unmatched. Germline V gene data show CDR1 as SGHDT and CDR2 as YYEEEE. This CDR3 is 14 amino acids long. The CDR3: CASSPGQGANEQFF. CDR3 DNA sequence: TGTGCCAGCAGCCCGGGACAGGGGGCAAATGAGCAGTTCTTC.

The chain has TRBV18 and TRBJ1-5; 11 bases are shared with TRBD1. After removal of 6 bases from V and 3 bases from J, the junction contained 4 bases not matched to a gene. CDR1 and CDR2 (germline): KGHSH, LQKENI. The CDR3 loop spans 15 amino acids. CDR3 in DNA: TGTGCCAGCTCCCTGGGACAGGGGGACAATCAGCCCCAGCATTTT. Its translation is CASSLGQGDNQPQHF.

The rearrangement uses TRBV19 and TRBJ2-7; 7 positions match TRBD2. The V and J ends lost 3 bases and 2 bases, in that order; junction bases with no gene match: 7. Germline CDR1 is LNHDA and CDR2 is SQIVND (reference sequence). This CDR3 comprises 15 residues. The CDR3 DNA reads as TGTGCCAGTAGTATTGTTTACGGGGGGACCTACGAGCAGTACTTC. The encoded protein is CASSIVYGGTYEQYF. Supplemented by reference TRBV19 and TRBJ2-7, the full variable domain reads DGGITQSPKYLFRKEGQNVTLSCEQNLNHDAMYWYRQDPGQGLRLIYYSQIVNDFQKGDIAEGYSVSREKKESFPLTVTSAQKNPTAFYLCASSIVYGGTYEQYFGPGTRLTVT.

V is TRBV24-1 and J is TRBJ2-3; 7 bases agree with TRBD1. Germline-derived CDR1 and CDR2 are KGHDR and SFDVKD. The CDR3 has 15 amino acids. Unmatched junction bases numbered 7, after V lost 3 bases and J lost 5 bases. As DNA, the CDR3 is TGTGCCACCAGTGATGCCAGGGGGACCGGAGATACGCAGTATTTT. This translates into CATSDARGTGDTQYF.

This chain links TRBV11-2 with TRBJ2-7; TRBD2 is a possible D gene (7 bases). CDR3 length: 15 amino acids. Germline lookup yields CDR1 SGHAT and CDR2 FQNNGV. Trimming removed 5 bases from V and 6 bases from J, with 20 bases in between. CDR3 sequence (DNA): TGTGCCAGCAGCCCCCCCCCGGGGGGCTCCGGCGAGCAGTACTTC. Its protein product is CASSPPPGGSGEQYF.

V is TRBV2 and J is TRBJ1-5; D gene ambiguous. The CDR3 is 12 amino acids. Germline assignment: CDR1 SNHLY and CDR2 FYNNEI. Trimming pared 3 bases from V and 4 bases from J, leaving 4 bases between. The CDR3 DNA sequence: TGTGCCAGCAGTGACGGTAATCAGCCCCAGCATTTT. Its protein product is CASSDGNQPQHF.

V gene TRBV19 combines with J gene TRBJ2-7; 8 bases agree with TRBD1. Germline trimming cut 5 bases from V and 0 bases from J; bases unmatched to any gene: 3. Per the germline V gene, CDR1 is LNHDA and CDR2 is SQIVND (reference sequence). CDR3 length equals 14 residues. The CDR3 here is CASSPGGSSYEQYF. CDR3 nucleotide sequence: TGTGCCAGTAGTCCAGGGGGCAGCTCCTACGAGCAGTACTTC.

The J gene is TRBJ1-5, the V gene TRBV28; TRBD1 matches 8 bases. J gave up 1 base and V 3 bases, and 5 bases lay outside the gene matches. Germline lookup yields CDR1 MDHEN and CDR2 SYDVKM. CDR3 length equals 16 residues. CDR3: CASSFARGLSNQPQHF. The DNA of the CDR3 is TGTGCCAGCAGTTTCGCCAGGGGGCTCAGCAATCAGCCCCAGCATTTT.

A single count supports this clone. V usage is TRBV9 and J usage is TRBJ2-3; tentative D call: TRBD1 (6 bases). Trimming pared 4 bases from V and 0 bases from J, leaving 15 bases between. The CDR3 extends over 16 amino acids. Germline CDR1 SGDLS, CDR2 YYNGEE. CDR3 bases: TGTGCCAGCAGCAACCGACAGGTTGGTAGCACAGATACGCAGTATTTT. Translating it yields CASSNRQVGSTDTQYF.

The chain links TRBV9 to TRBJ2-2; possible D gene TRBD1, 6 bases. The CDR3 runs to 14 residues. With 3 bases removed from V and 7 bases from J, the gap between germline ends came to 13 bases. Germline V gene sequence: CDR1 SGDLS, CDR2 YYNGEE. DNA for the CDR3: TGTGCCAGCAGCGGAAACAGGGACCGCGGGGAGCTGTTTTTT. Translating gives CASSGNRDRGELFF.

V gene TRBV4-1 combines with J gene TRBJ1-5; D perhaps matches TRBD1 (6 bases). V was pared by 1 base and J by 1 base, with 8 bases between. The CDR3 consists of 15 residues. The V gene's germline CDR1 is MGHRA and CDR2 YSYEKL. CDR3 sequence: CASSQGGQSNQPQHF. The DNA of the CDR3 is TGCGCCAGCAGCCAAGGCGGACAGAGCAATCAGCCCCAGCATTTT.

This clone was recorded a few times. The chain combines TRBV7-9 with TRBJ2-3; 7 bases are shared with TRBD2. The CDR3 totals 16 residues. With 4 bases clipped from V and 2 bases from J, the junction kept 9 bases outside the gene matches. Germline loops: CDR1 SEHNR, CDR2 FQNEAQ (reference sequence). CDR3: CASSSSLRDYTDTQYF. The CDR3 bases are TGTGCCAGCAGCTCTTCCCTTAGGGACTACACAGATACGCAGTATTTT.

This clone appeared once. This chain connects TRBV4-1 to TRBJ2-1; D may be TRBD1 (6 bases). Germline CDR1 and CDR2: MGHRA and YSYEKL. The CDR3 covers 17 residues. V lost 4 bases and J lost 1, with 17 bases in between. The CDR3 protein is CASSPYPGTSSYNEQFF. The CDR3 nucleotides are TGCGCCAGCAGCCCCTACCCTGGGACATCGTCCTACAATGAGCAGTTCTTC.

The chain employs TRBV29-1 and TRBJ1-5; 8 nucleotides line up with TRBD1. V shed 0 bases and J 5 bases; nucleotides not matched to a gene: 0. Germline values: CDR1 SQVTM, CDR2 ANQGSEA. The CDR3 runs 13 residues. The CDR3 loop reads CSVEEGQDQPQHF. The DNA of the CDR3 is TGCAGCGTTGAAGAGGGACAGGATCAGCCCCAGCATTTT.

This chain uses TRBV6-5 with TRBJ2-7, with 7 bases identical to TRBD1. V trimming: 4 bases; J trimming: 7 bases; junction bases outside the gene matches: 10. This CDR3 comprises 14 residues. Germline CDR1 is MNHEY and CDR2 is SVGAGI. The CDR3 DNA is TGTGCCAGCAGTTTTGACAGGGCCCTGCGGGAGCAGTACTTC. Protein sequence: CASSFDRALREQYF.